The present T cell receptor (beta chain) was sequenced within a study of cytomegalovirus exposure and HLA in healthy donors. As for the study in general: Per a later analysis, the roughly 670 first-cohort and 95 to 150 validation repertoires shared one platform. Study results and limitations: Many donors shared some public TCRs, even though most TCR sequences were rare.

From germline, CDR1 is MNHEY and CDR2 SVGAGI. V dropped 3 bases and J dropped 4; count of bases not matched to a gene: 3. The CDR3 is 13 amino acids. Profiled with immunoSEQ multiplex PCR; TCRdb holds only in-frame clones, not every one. The repertoire holds over 150,000 clones, approximately 86% seen once, with approximately 2% in the top ten. In this sample, this clone turned up once. Antigen unknown. The J gene is TRBJ2-7, the V gene TRBV6-5, with TRBD2 matching over 7 bases. Source material: PBMCs. This receptor was obtained from a woman aged 18-29 years in good health and CMV-seronegative. The CDR3 DNA reads as TGTGCCAGCAGTTATAGGCGGGGGTACGAGCAGTACTTC. It translates to CASSYRRGYEQYF.